Included here is one TCR beta chain sequence, with context. A junction end diverges from the germline sequence, so it may reflect a read error. This sample is drawn from a study of tumor-infiltrating lymphocytes in primary liver carcinoma. DNA and RNA were both co-extracted from about 19-30 mg of bulk tissue that had not been sorted. CDR1 is SGHNT, CDR2 YENEEA, per germline. The CDR3 totals 14 residues. A constant-region primer served to make TCR beta cDNA from roughly 540 ng total RNA. Slightly modified ARM-PCR served as the procedure for the TCR beta libraries. These libraries came from three rounds of nested multiplex PCR. It was with TRBV1-TRBV30 forward primers and a C-beta reverse primer that the first two PCR rounds were run, at around 10 cycles each. TCRdb itself ran the multiplex PCR reads through MiXCR, one entry per CDR3 protein. This sample has around 27,000 distinct CDR3 sequences; around 78% occur once, and the top ten carry approximately 46%.

The chain has TRBV11-3 and TRBJ2-6; D might be TRBD1 (5 bases). The receptor was isolated from a man between 35 and 55 years old with primary liver carcinoma and hepatitis B virus infection. The sequencing input was liver tumor tissue from sampling region 3. This sample's subset: tumor region T3, left-lateral pole. The CDR3 reads CASSDRTGANVPIF. The CDR3 DNA reads TGTGCCAGCAGCGACAGAACTGGGGCCAACGTCCCGATTTTC.